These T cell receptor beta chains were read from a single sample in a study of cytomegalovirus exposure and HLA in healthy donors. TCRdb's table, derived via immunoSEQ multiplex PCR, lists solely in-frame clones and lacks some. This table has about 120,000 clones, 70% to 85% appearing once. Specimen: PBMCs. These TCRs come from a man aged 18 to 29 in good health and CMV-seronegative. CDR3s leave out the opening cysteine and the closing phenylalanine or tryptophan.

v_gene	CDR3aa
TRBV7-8	ASSLAGRTEQY
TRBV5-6	ASSPGPNYGYT
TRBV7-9	SSSLGVNEQF
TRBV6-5	ASSYSSNQPQH
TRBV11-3	ASSPGTAGEQY
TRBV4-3	ASSQTSGGLNTGELF
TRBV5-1	ASSWRDGYTGELF
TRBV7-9	ASRGTGVNGELF
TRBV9	ASSVGGGGGETQY
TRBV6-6	ASSQQGAGNQPQH
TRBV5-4	ASSLAQRGSGTDTQY
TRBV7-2	ASSLRISGTEAF
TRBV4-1	ASSLVAGAGETQY
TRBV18	ASSPRQGSSPLH
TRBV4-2	ASSQEVGTGDNYGYT
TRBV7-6	ASSLDFVGSGLAGTDTQY
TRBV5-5	ASSWRRENTEAF
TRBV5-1	ASSHDWVGEQF
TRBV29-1	SVVGTGVDGYT
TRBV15	ATSRSGTDPLGGYT
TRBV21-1	ASSKEGRGEAYEQY
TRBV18	ASSHIAVGTGYEQY
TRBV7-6	ASSDRQGSNYGYT
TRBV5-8	ASSYLAGGPSYNEQF
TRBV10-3	ATEQGAPRVEQY
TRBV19	ASSSPSYPETQY
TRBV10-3	AISDTGTGRETQY
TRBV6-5	ASSYASSGGSYEQY
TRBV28	ASSRGLAGGGEQY
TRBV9	ASSVAAGTERGAH
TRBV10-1	ASSDQGAAGNTIY